These 2 T cell receptor beta chains came from one sample sequenced in a study of blood T cell repertoires in COVID-19. The method was immunoSEQ multiplex PCR; TCRdb's version includes in-frame clones alone and lacks a portion of them. The table includes 60,000 or so clones, over 75% detected once. Sequences were obtained from peripheral blood. All receptors come from a woman aged 60-75 years with active COVID-19.

V gene TRBV12-5 combines with J gene TRBJ2-7; TRBD2 matches 8 bases. The CDR3 has 13 residues. The V and J ends lost 6 bases and 5 bases, in that order; junction bases with no gene match: 6. Germline lookup yields CDR1 LGHNT and CDR2 FRNRAP. This CDR3 reads CASGPGGRDEQYF. CDR3 coding DNA: TGTGCTAGTGGCCCGGGGGGGCGGGACGAGCAGTACTTC.

This clone was observed a few times. This chain links TRBV6-6 with TRBJ1-1; D remains unclear. V was cut by 6 bases and J by 5 bases, with 16 bases left in between. This CDR3 is 14 amino acids long. CDR1 is MNHNY and CDR2 is SVGAGI in the germline V gene (reference sequence). The CDR3 here is CASSPGYAGTEAFF. The CDR3 nucleotides read TGTGCCAGCAGCCCAGGCTATGCGGGTACTGAAGCTTTCTTT.